One and the same sample provided the 27 T cell receptor beta chains below, sequenced in a study of neurological immune-mediated disorders (dated by TCRdb to between 2018 and 2021). Libraries were prepared through 5' RACE. Sequenced using an Illumina HiSeq 2500. In TCRdb, the public reads were trimmed at Q25 with fastp and aligned with MiXCR, with productive beta chains retained. CDR3 protein sequences are deduplicated, and each keeps its most common genes and DNA. For this sample the table gives some 66,000 distinct CDR3 sequences, of which roughly 4.3% were detected only once. Approximately 7% of the sample is taken by the ten largest. Sequenced: PBMCs. The receptor source for this set is a man in his thirties or forties with multiple sclerosis.

This clonotype was observed a single time. The junction departs from germline at one end; a sequencing error may be responsible. V and J are TRBV20-1 and TRBJ1-5; D call uncertain. Germline loops: CDR1 DFQATT, CDR2 SNEGSKA (reference sequence). The CDR3 runs to 12 residues. The CDR3 is CSARQSNQPQNF. DNA for the CDR3: TGCAGTGCTAGACAGTCCAATCAGCCCCAGAATTTT.

The table lists this clonotype with many counts. The gene calls are TRBV20-1 and TRBJ1-2; D gene uncertain. Per germline, CDR1 DFQATT and CDR2 SNEGSKA (reference sequence). The length of the CDR3 is 11 residues. The V end was cut by 3 bases, the J end by 2 bases, with 4 bases between. Here the CDR3 reads CSASDNYGYTF. CDR3 coding DNA: TGCAGTGCTAGTGACAACTATGGCTACACCTTC.

The chain joins TRBV18 to TRBJ2-7; D gene uncertain. The CDR3 length is 13 residues. Germline CDR1 KGHSH, CDR2 LQKENI. Trimming pared 4 bases from V and 0 bases from J, leaving 7 bases between. DNA of the CDR3: TGTGCCAGCTCACTATCATACTCCTACGAGCAGTACTTC. As protein: CASSLSYSYEQYF.

This clonotype appeared many times. The rearrangement uses TRBV5-1 and TRBJ2-3, with TRBD2 identical over 10 bases. V dropped 4 bases and J dropped 6; count of bases not matched to a gene: 11. This CDR3 has 16 amino acids. Germline V lookup: CDR1 SGHRS, CDR2 YFSETQ. The CDR3 loop reads CASSLFSGGSQDTQYF. The CDR3 DNA follows: TGCGCCAGCAGCCTGTTTAGCGGGGGGTCCCAGGATACGCAGTATTTT.

The sample holds many counts of this clonotype. The V call is TRBV5-4, the J call TRBJ1-2; possibly TRBD1 for D (5 bases). V was trimmed by 2 bases and J by 2 bases, leaving 22 bases between them. Germline V gene lookup returns CDR1 SGHNT and CDR2 YYREEE (reference sequence). The CDR3 has 18 residues. CDR3 bases: TGTGCCAGCAGCTTCAGGTTAACAGGACACCTGAAAAACTATGGCTACACCTTC. It yields the protein CASSFRLTGHLKNYGYTF.

There are many counts of this clonotype. The chain employs TRBV6-6 and TRBJ2-2, with 7 bases aligning to TRBD1. The CDR3 runs to 15 residues. The V gene's germline CDR1 is MNHNY and CDR2 SVGAGI (reference sequence). Unmatched junction bases numbered 4, after V lost 5 bases and J lost 1 base. CDR3 residues: CASSPRQGNTGELFF. CDR3 nucleotides: TGTGCCAGCAGTCCTCGACAGGGGAACACCGGGGAGCTGTTTTTT.

In this sample, this clonotype turned up many times. This sequence joins TRBV11-3 and TRBJ2-1; D call uncertain. The CDR3 runs 13 residues. Germline V lookup: CDR1 SGHNT, CDR2 YENEEA. The V end was cut by 0 bases, the J end by 8 bases, with 8 bases between. Written as DNA, the CDR3 is TGTGCCAGCAGCTTAGATCTGTGGGATGAGCAGTTCTTC. Its protein is CASSLDLWDEQFF.

Notes on this clonotype: A much larger clonotype is one base distant, so this may be a read error. The chain uses TRBV2 and TRBJ2-5; no firm D call. The CDR3 runs to 10 residues. Germline values: CDR1 SNHLY, CDR2 FYNNEI. CDR3 in amino acids: CARSEPTQYF. CDR3 DNA: TGTGCCCGCAGCGAACCGACCCAGTACTTC.

The table lists this clonotype with many counts. V gene TRBV7-2 combines with J gene TRBJ2-2; D gene unclear. The V gene lost 0 bases and the J gene lost 1 base, with 3 bases spanning the gap. Germline V lookup: CDR1 SGHTA, CDR2 FQGNSA. CDR3 length: 14 amino acids. CDR3 DNA sequence: TGTGCCAGCAGCTTAGCGGGGAACACCGGGGAGCTGTTTTTT. It yields the protein CASSLAGNTGELFF.

This clonotype was counted a few times. CDR3: CASSLEPGPGELFF. The CDR3 nucleotides are TGCGCCAGCAGCTTGGAACCGGGACCCGGGGAGCTGTTTTTT. The V call is TRBV5-1, the J call TRBJ2-2; D tentatively fits TRBD1 or TRBD2 (5 bases each). Trimming cost V 0 bases and J 6 bases, with 9 bases left between them. Germline assignment: CDR1 SGHRS and CDR2 YFSETQ. The CDR3 has 14 residues.

This clonotype has a count of ten or more. The junction departs from the called germline gene at one end, perhaps through a read error. This rearrangement joins TRBV5-1 to TRBJ2-7; TRBD1 matches 9 bases. This CDR3 is built from 15 residues. The germline CDR1 and CDR2 sequences are SGHRS and YFSETQ. The CDR3 nucleotides are TGCGCCAGCAGTTTGGGACAGGGCGTCTCCTACGAGCAGTACTTC. As protein: CASSLGQGVSYEQYF.

The table lists this clonotype with many counts. J is TRBJ1-1 and V is TRBV4-1; D remains unclear. V was cut by 0 bases and J by 5 bases, with 19 bases left in between. Looked up from germline, CDR1 is MGHRA and CDR2 is YSYEKL. The CDR3 runs to 17 residues. CDR3 loop: CASSQDSQTGLGTEAFF. CDR3 coding DNA: TGCGCCAGCAGCCAAGATTCCCAGACGGGGTTGGGTACTGAAGCTTTCTTT.

Comments on this clonotype: This may come from a read error, since a much larger clone is one base off. This sequence joins TRBV4-1 and TRBJ1-1; D call uncertain. The CDR3 sequence is 14 residues long. Between the trimmed V and J ends, which lost 1 base and 6 bases, there was a span of 12 bases. Looked up from germline, CDR1 is MGHRA and CDR2 is YSYEKL. CDR3 residues: CASSQATVGAEAFF. Here the CDR3 DNA reads TGCGCCAGCAGCCAAGCCACAGTGGGAGCTGAAGCTTTCTTT.

This clonotype was counted many times. The chain links TRBV29-1 to TRBJ1-2; D is unclear. The CDR3 length is 11 residues. V was cut by 7 bases and J by 2 bases, with 8 bases left in between. The germline gives CDR1 SQVTM, CDR2 ANQGSEA. The CDR3 is CSALTNYGYTF. The CDR3, as DNA: TGCAGCGCTCTGACCAACTATGGCTACACCTTC.

The table lists this clonotype with many counts. The CDR3 nucleotides read TGTGCCATCAGTGACAGCTATAGCAATCAGCCCCAGCATTTT. Amino acid sequence: CAISDSYSNQPQHF. J is TRBJ1-5 and V is TRBV10-3, with unresolved D. Trimming left V 3 bases short and J 0 bases short, with 6 bases between. The germline V gene encodes CDR1 ENHRY and CDR2 SYGVKD. The CDR3 runs 14 residues.

This clonotype was seen repeatedly, ten times or more. The chain employs TRBV30 and TRBJ1-5; no firm D call. Germline CDR1 reads GTSNPN; CDR2 reads SVGIG (reference sequence). CDR3 length: 14 amino acids. Trimming cost V 0 bases and J 1 base, with 7 bases left between them. The CDR3, as DNA: TGTGCCTGGAGTGTTGTGGGAAGCAATCAGCCCCAGCATTTT. It encodes CAWSVVGSNQPQHF.

This chain uses TRBV11-2 with TRBJ1-1; 8 nucleotides match TRBD1. J gave up 0 bases and V 5 bases, and 5 bases lay outside the gene matches. Germline loops: CDR1 SGHAT, CDR2 FQNNGV. This CDR3 is 15 amino acids long. CDR3 coding DNA: TGTGCCAGCAGCCTCAGGACAGGGATGAACACTGAAGCTTTCTTT. This encodes CASSLRTGMNTEAFF. Supplemented by reference TRBV11-2 and TRBJ1-1, the full variable domain reads EAGVAQSPRYKIIEKRQSVAFWCNPISGHATLYWYQQILGQGPKLLIQFQNNGVVDDSQLPKDRFSAERLKGVDSTLKIQPAKLEDSAVYLCASSLRTGMNTEAFFGQGTRLTVV.

This clonotype was picked up many times. This sequence joins TRBV20-1 and TRBJ2-7; possibly TRBD1 for D (6 bases). From germline, CDR1 is DFQATT and CDR2 SNEGSKA (reference sequence). The V end was cut by 0 bases, the J end by 3 bases, with 12 bases between. The CDR3 runs to 14 residues. The CDR3 loop reads CSAREIGGSYEQYF. As DNA, the CDR3 is TGCAGTGCTAGAGAAATAGGGGGAAGCTACGAGCAGTACTTC.

This clonotype was recorded a few times. The chain links TRBV10-3 to TRBJ2-1, with 7 bases fitting TRBD2. J gave up 2 bases and V 3 bases, and 4 bases lay outside the gene matches. The germline CDR1 and CDR2 sequences are ENHRY and SYGVKD. CDR3 length: 15 amino acids. CDR3 bases: TGTGCCATCAGTGAACGCGCGGGGGCCTACAATGAGCAGTTCTTC. Translated: CAISERAGAYNEQFF.

Ten or more counts support this clonotype. The genes are TRBV6-1 and TRBJ2-1, with D perhaps TRBD1 or TRBD2 (5 bases each). Germline V lookup: CDR1 MNHNS, CDR2 SASEGT. CDR3 length equals 15 residues. Trimming cost V 2 bases and J 6 bases, with 14 bases left between them. The CDR3 loop is CASSESIDSGNEQFF. CDR3 in DNA: TGTGCCAGCAGTGAAAGTATTGACAGCGGCAATGAGCAGTTCTTC.

Many counts were recorded for this clonotype. In DNA, the CDR3 is TGTGCCAGCAGTGAGCCCTGGACAGGGGACGAGCAGTACGTC. Its translation is CASSEPWTGDEQYV. The chain couples TRBV6-1 to TRBJ2-7, with 9 bases identical to TRBD1. This CDR3 comprises 14 residues. The junction had 5 bases not matched to a gene; V was cut back by 3 bases and J by 5 bases. Germline CDR1 MNHNS, CDR2 SASEGT.

This clonotype showed up many times. The V and J genes are TRBV9 and TRBJ2-7, with 9 bases matching TRBD1. The CDR3 is 16 residues long. J gave up 3 bases and V 4 bases, and 11 bases lay outside the gene matches. The germline CDR1 and CDR2 sequences are SGDLS and YYNGEE. The chain's CDR3 is CASSRSWDRDFYEQYF. CDR3 DNA sequence: TGTGCCAGCAGCAGAAGTTGGGACAGGGATTTCTACGAGCAGTACTTC. Using reference TRBV9 and TRBJ2-7 for the parts outside the CDR3, the full variable domain is DSGVTQTPKHLITATGQRVTLRCSPRSGDLSVYWYQQSLDQGLQFLIQYYNGEERAKGNILERFSAQQFPDLHSELNLSSLELGDSALYFCASSRSWDRDFYEQYFGPGTRLTVT.

This clonotype showed up just a few times. V gene TRBV7-9 combines with J gene TRBJ2-3; TRBD2 matches 7 bases. Germline lookup yields CDR1 SEHNR and CDR2 FQNEAQ (reference sequence). The length of the CDR3 is 14 residues. Trimming took 3 bases from V and 5 from J; bases not matched to a gene: 5. CDR3 in DNA: TGTGCCAGCAGCTTGCGTGGGGGGGAAGATACGCAGTATTTT. The encoded protein is CASSLRGGEDTQYF.

In its sample, this clonotype was seen many times. The rearrangement joins TRBV20-1 to TRBJ1-2, with 7 bases aligning to TRBD1. The CDR3 loop spans 11 amino acids. Germline assignment: CDR1 DFQATT and CDR2 SNEGSKA (reference sequence). V gave up 3 bases and J gave up 8 bases; unmatched junction bases: 3. The CDR3 spells CSARTGRGYTF. The CDR3 coding sequence is TGCAGTGCTAGGACAGGGAGGGGCTACACCTTC.

The J gene is TRBJ2-3, the V gene TRBV27; D remains unclear. V was clipped by 4 bases and J by 5 bases, with 16 bases between them. In germline, CDR1 is MNHEY, CDR2 SMNVEV (reference sequence). This CDR3 contains 15 residues. The chain's CDR3 is CASSYRLRRQDTQYF. The CDR3 region has the DNA TGTGCCAGCAGTTACAGATTACGACGACAAGATACGCAGTATTTT.

This clonotype was counted at least ten times. This sequence joins TRBV12-3 or TRBV12-4 and TRBJ1-1, with unresolved D. V shed 3 bases and J shed 1 base, with 6 bases lying between them. The CDR3 length is 13 residues. This CDR3 is CASSFHSNTEAFF. Written as DNA, the CDR3 is TGTGCCAGCAGTTTCCATTCGAACACTGAAGCTTTCTTT.

Concerning this clonotype: A junction end diverges from the germline sequence, so it may reflect a read error. V usage is TRBV12-3 or TRBV12-4 and J usage is TRBJ1-6; D is perhaps TRBD1 (5 bases). The CDR3 has 14 residues. Written as DNA, the CDR3 is TGTGCCAGCAGTTTGCAGGGAGGCAATTCACCCCTCAACTTT. It encodes CASSLQGGNSPLNF.